This T cell receptor (beta chain) originates from a study of multiple sclerosis patients with progressive multifocal leukoencephalopathy. Points from the study as a whole: Preferential TRBV-TRBJ pairings or common gene usage were not detected at PML. In most PML patients, TRB repertoires appeared less diverse by entropy.

As for this clone: Its antigen is not identified.

The time point: before natalizumab initiation. All patients had prior interferon beta, and all PML patients were female. T0 refers to blood drawn before natalizumab was first infused. Assay: immunoSEQ multiplex PCR; the TCRdb copy retains only in-frame clones and omits some. Of some 30,000 clones in the sample, 75% to 90% were seen once. V lost 5 bases, J lost 4 bases, and 9 bases stayed unmatched. This CDR3 contains 15 residues. Germline values: CDR1 KGHSH, CDR2 LQKENI. The chain links TRBV18 to TRBJ2-5; 8 bases fit TRBD1. The source is a human donor with multiple sclerosis. The sequencing input was PBMCs. CDR3 coding DNA: TGTGCCAGCTCATCCCAGGGGGCGCGAGGAGAGACCCAGTACTTC. Its translation is CASSSQGARGETQYF.